This T cell receptor beta chain was sequenced in a study of Graves' ophthalmopathy and Graves' hyperthyroidism. About the research overall: Ahead of any treatment, peripheral blood was obtained at the initial diagnosis. Study findings and constraints: Most expanded thyroid clonotypes above 0.001 frequency also appeared in blood.

Amplified TCR beta CDR3 regions were obtained using RNA transcripts as template. First-round RT-PCR with HTBI primers preceded a second-round multiplex PCR. One entry per CDR3 protein results from TCRdb running MiXCR on the multiplex PCR reads. The data show about 740,000 distinct CDR3 sequences, 40% seen once. Germline-derived CDR1 and CDR2 are SNHLY and FYNNEI. V gave up 6 bases and J gave up 6 bases; unmatched junction bases: 11. The CDR3 covers 15 residues. This clonotype was observed a handful of times. Antigen unknown. The source material was peripheral blood. The chain has TRBV2 and TRBJ1-2; 9 nucleotides line up with TRBD1. The TCR was taken from an adult man with Graves' ophthalmopathy. CDR3 sequence reads: CASSQEGTGPHGYTF. CDR3 DNA sequence: TGTGCCAGCAGCCAAGAAGGGACAGGGCCCCATGGCTACACCTTC.